Listed below are T cell receptor beta chains from one sample, sequenced in a study of shared clonotypes between healthy human individuals. Profiled with immunoSEQ multiplex PCR; TCRdb holds only in-frame clones, not every one. The sample carries 2.5 million or so clones, around 94% recorded once. The specimen was naive CD4+ T cells sorted from blood. The origin of the receptors is a man aged 18 to 29 in good health. CDR3s leave out the opening cysteine and the closing phenylalanine or tryptophan. Fields, in order: V gene, clone size, CDR3 protein. Only part of the rows carry a size: once, few, many, or a class if the clone is expanded.

V gene: TRBV18
clone size: NA
CDR3 protein: ASSPNRIGELF

V gene: TRBV10-3
clone size: few
CDR3 protein: AISESYSNQPQH

V gene: TRBV6-5
clone size: NA
CDR3 protein: ASSYSSGGAF

V gene: TRBV28
clone size: NA
CDR3 protein: ASSLGRAVGEQY

V gene: TRBV5-4
clone size: NA
CDR3 protein: ASSVGLTGVKADTQY

V gene: TRBV5-1
clone size: NA
CDR3 protein: ASSLPRGTLSDEQY

V gene: TRBV5-6
clone size: NA
CDR3 protein: ASSPFDRNNSPLH

V gene: TRBV7-7
clone size: NA
CDR3 protein: ASSPGTGTDTQY

V gene: TRBV5-1
clone size: NA
CDR3 protein: ASSLGGTGPSYEQY

V gene: TRBV15
clone size: NA
CDR3 protein: ATSGTSPNYGYT

V gene: TRBV7-9
clone size: NA
CDR3 protein: ASSLAVPAGDGYT

V gene: TRBV7-9
clone size: NA
CDR3 protein: ASSPGQGKVNTEAF

V gene: TRBV19
clone size: NA
CDR3 protein: ASSPGRTSNEKLF

V gene: TRBV7-2
clone size: NA
CDR3 protein: ASSWSKADTQY

V gene: TRBV25-1
clone size: NA
CDR3 protein: ASSVLTTSSYNEQF

V gene: TRBV7-2
clone size: once
CDR3 protein: ASSLVGTSFGNEQF

V gene: TRBV7-2
clone size: NA
CDR3 protein: ASSSATGGTYEQY

V gene: TRBV7-2
clone size: NA
CDR3 protein: ASSLRGEKLF

V gene: TRBV30
clone size: NA
CDR3 protein: AWSGGTGGEKLF

V gene: TRBV6-5
clone size: NA
CDR3 protein: ASSSSSTGGAGGAF

V gene: TRBV5-4
clone size: NA
CDR3 protein: ASSFGTGSLGMDTQY

V gene: TRBV11-2
clone size: NA
CDR3 protein: ASSQGTGPYEQY

V gene: TRBV27
clone size: NA
CDR3 protein: ASSPRGTVNTGELF

V gene: TRBV7-9
clone size: NA
CDR3 protein: ASSLALVAQKH

V gene: TRBV27
clone size: NA
CDR3 protein: ASRTPGEQY

V gene: TRBV2
clone size: NA
CDR3 protein: ASSEGDYYNTDTQY

V gene: TRBV2
clone size: NA
CDR3 protein: ASSGGRGGRQETQY

V gene: TRBV7-3
clone size: NA
CDR3 protein: ASSFSGTSTDTQY

V gene: TRBV23-1
clone size: NA
CDR3 protein: ASSQVARDRDSNQPQH

V gene: TRBV13
clone size: NA
CDR3 protein: ASRRTGGPETQY

V gene: TRBV18
clone size: NA
CDR3 protein: ASSPRRWDTEAF

V gene: TRBV7-9
clone size: NA
CDR3 protein: ASSPSGSYNEQF

V gene: TRBV19
clone size: NA
CDR3 protein: ASRYLAGNFNEQF

V gene: TRBV5-6
clone size: NA
CDR3 protein: ASSLRGYNSPLH

V gene: TRBV28
clone size: NA
CDR3 protein: ASSLLPPRGYQETQY

V gene: TRBV30
clone size: NA
CDR3 protein: AWRALLGSLN

V gene: TRBV5-1
clone size: NA
CDR3 protein: ASSLGDRHTEAF

V gene: TRBV9
clone size: NA
CDR3 protein: ASSVYEAGREAF

V gene: TRBV7-2
clone size: NA
CDR3 protein: ASSSSTGSYEQY

V gene: TRBV18
clone size: NA
CDR3 protein: ASSATGTGSYEQY

V gene: TRBV6-5
clone size: NA
CDR3 protein: ASSIRDGRYEQY

V gene: TRBV5-5
clone size: NA
CDR3 protein: ASSPVRAVTGYT

V gene: TRBV7-9
clone size: NA
CDR3 protein: ASSLMGWDGYT

V gene: TRBV19
clone size: NA
CDR3 protein: ASRLAGGPSTDTQY

V gene: TRBV30
clone size: NA
CDR3 protein: AWIRTSSSGNTIY

V gene: TRBV7-9
clone size: NA
CDR3 protein: ASSLRLANYNEQF

V gene: TRBV9
clone size: NA
CDR3 protein: ASSVDPGLVPNEQF

V gene: TRBV27
clone size: NA
CDR3 protein: ASSYTSSGNTIY

V gene: TRBV5-1
clone size: NA
CDR3 protein: ASSTRGGTTEAF

V gene: TRBV7-9
clone size: once
CDR3 protein: ASSFLVPDRDYEQY